Each of the 8 T cell receptor beta chains below was sequenced from the same sample in a study of metastatic and nonmetastatic thyroid tumors. TCRdb reanalyzed the PCR reads with MiXCR. Altogether 9,500 to 15,000 clones are present, 30% to 35% being singletons, with the ten largest covering about an eighth. There were no patients who had received any treatment before thyroid surgery. The sequencing sample was made of tumor tissue. The receptor set was obtained from a female donor with papillary thyroid cancer or a benign thyroid nodule (not recorded which). Some clones in this sample may be carry-over from other donors' samples.

The gene calls are TRBV30 and TRBJ1-6, with 10 bases aligning to TRBD1. The length of the CDR3 is 12 residues. The germline gives CDR1 GTSNPN, CDR2 SVGIG (reference sequence). V lost 5 bases and J lost 10; bases outside the gene matches: 2. The CDR3 bases are TGTGCCTGGGGGACAGGGGTGTCACCCCTCCACTTT. Its protein is CAWGTGVSPLHF.

CDR3 sequence reads: CAWGAGNSGNTIYF. The CDR3 DNA follows: TGTGCCTGGGGGGCGGGGAACTCTGGAAACACCATATATTTT. The V call is TRBV30, the J call TRBJ1-3, with D perhaps matching TRBD1 (5 bases). The CDR3 is made up of 14 amino acids. V was shortened by 5 bases and J by 0 bases, with 11 bases between the two germline ends. CDR1 GTSNPN and CDR2 SVGIG come from the germline V gene (reference sequence).

J is TRBJ2-1 and V is TRBV3-1, with TRBD2 matching over 10 bases. V dropped 4 bases and J dropped 5; count of bases not matched to a gene: 2. CDR1 LGHDT and CDR2 YNNKEL come from the germline V gene (reference sequence). The CDR3 covers 14 residues. The CDR3 spells CASSRSGGDNEQFF. DNA for the CDR3: TGTGCCAGCAGCCGGAGCGGGGGGGACAATGAGCAGTTCTTC.

The V call is TRBV30, the J call TRBJ1-2, with D perhaps matching TRBD1 (6 bases). Per germline, CDR1 GTSNPN and CDR2 SVGIG (reference sequence). CDR3 length: 12 amino acids. Deletions cut 7 bases from V and 3 bases from J, with 12 bases between. CDR3 sequence reads: CAFEGGHYGYTF. CDR3 nucleotide sequence: TGTGCCTTTGAAGGGGGACACTATGGCTACACCTTC. Filled out from reference TRBV30 and TRBJ1-2, the complete variable domain reads SQTIHQWPATLVQPVGSPLSLECTVEGTSNPNLYWYRQAAGRGLQLLFYSVGIGQISSEVPQNLSASRPQDRQFILSSKKLLLSDSGFYLCAFEGGHYGYTFGSGTRLTVV.

The V call is TRBV30, the J call TRBJ1-1; TRBD1 agrees at 12 bases. Germline loops: CDR1 GTSNPN, CDR2 SVGIG (reference sequence). The CDR3 length is 14 residues. Trimming removed 3 bases from V and 6 bases from J; junction bases left unmatched: 5. As DNA, the CDR3 is TGTGCCTGGAGGGGGACAGGGGGCATGGCTGAAGCTTTCTTT. Translating it yields CAWRGTGGMAEAFF.

This clone was seen only a few times. The rearrangement uses TRBV6-1 and TRBJ1-1; D is unresolved. V was pared by 5 bases and J by 3 bases, with 10 bases between. Germline CDR1 reads MNHNS; CDR2 reads SASEGT. There are 13 residues in the CDR3. The CDR3 is CASSSLRDTEAFF. CDR3 nucleotides: TGTGCCAGCAGTTCCCTCCGGGACACTGAAGCTTTCTTT.

The rearrangement uses TRBV20-1 and TRBJ1-3; D unclear. Germline assignment: CDR1 DFQATT and CDR2 SNEGSKA (reference sequence). With 3 bases removed from V and 3 bases from J, the gap between germline ends came to 9 bases. The CDR3 sequence is 13 residues long. CDR3 nucleotides: TGCAGTGCTAGGCCACCAATTGGAAACACCATATATTTT. It translates to CSARPPIGNTIYF.

This clone was seen at least ten times. V and J are TRBV9 and TRBJ2-7; D remains unclear. The CDR3 runs to 14 residues. V was shortened by 2 bases and J by 2 bases, with 11 bases between the two germline ends. Per germline, CDR1 SGDLS and CDR2 YYNGEE. CDR3 nucleotide sequence: TGTGCCAGCAGCGTGGGTCCCATCCCCTACGAGCAGTACTTC. It encodes CASSVGPIPYEQYF.